The 22 T cell receptor beta chains in this list originate from one sample, sequenced in a study of CD8 T cells in ankylosing spondylitis. MiXCR, run by TCRdb on the 5' RACE reads, gives a single entry per CDR3 protein. The sample gives roughly 130,000 distinct CDR3 sequences, approximately 6.8% of which show up once; 12% is in the top ten. Sequenced material: blood, either unsorted or a sorted T cell fraction (not recorded which). The receptors originated from a male donor with ankylosing spondylitis or in good health (not recorded which).

As regards this clonotype: With a much larger clone just one base away, this may be a read error. The CDR3 does not end in the conserved phenylalanine or tryptophan, so this is likely a read error. The chain joins TRBV27 to TRBJ1-1; no firm D call. The V end lost 0 bases, the J end lost 7 bases, and 9 bases lay between the germline ends. Per germline, CDR1 MNHEY and CDR2 SMNVEV (reference sequence). CDR3 size: 13 residues. CDR3 protein: CASSLSLGGEAFS. CDR3 in DNA: TGTGCCAGCAGTTTATCTCTGGGCGGTGAAGCTTTCTCT.

This clonotype was seen at least ten times. The V gene is TRBV29-1, the J gene TRBJ2-7; 10 nucleotides agree with TRBD2. The CDR3 has 16 amino acids. Trimming took 0 bases from V and 2 from J; bases not matched to a gene: 7. Germline V gene lookup returns CDR1 SQVTM and CDR2 ANQGSEA. The CDR3 loop reads CSVEDSGGIVPYEQYF. For the CDR3, the DNA is TGCAGCGTTGAAGATAGCGGGGGGATCGTCCCCTACGAGCAGTACTTC.

This clonotype occurred many times. This chain joins TRBV9 and TRBJ2-7; no definite D call. The CDR3 consists of 12 residues. Germline-derived CDR1 and CDR2 are SGDLS and YYNGEE. V lost 3 bases, J lost 0 bases, and 4 bases lay in between. The CDR3 DNA reads TGTGCCAGCAGCGGGAGCTCCTACGAGCAGTACTTC. This encodes CASSGSSYEQYF.

This clonotype has a count of ten or more. The chain carries TRBV7-2 and TRBJ1-1; D unresolved. The V end was cut by 5 bases, the J end by 5 bases, with 15 bases between. The CDR3 length is 14 residues. Germline CDR1 and CDR2: SGHTA and FQGNSA. CDR3 amino acids: CASSPLMRRTEAFF. In nucleotides, the CDR3 is TGTGCCAGCAGCCCTCTGATGCGGAGAACTGAAGCTTTCTTT.

This clonotype was seen repeatedly, ten times or more. CDR3 nucleotides: TGCGCCAGCAGCTTGGCGGTGGAGGGGACTGAAGCTTTCTTT. Amino acids: CASSLAVEGTEAFF. The rearrangement links TRBV5-1 to TRBJ1-1; TRBD1 is a possible D gene (5 bases). Per the germline V gene, CDR1 is SGHRS and CDR2 is YFSETQ. The V and J ends lost 0 bases and 5 bases respectively, with 11 bases between them. The CDR3 loop spans 14 amino acids.

V usage is TRBV5-1 and J usage is TRBJ2-3; D is unresolved. The CDR3 is made up of 15 amino acids. V dropped 1 base and J dropped 3 bases, with 12 bases sitting between them. Germline V gene data show CDR1 as SGHRS and CDR2 as YFSETQ. CDR3 amino acids: CASSLLGPRTDTQYF. In DNA form, the CDR3 reads TGCGCCAGCAGCTTGCTAGGTCCCCGAACAGATACGCAGTATTTT.

This clonotype was observed at least ten times. Mismatch with germline at one junction end may stem from a read error. The J gene is TRBJ2-7, the V gene TRBV5-1; 7 nucleotides match TRBD2. Germline CDR1 reads SGHRS; CDR2 reads YFSETQ. The CDR3 extends over 14 amino acids. CDR3 nucleotide sequence: TGTGCCAGCAGCTTGGCTAGCGGATCCTACGAGCAGTACTTC. Protein sequence: CASSLASGSYEQYF.

The J gene is TRBJ1-2, the V gene TRBV7-3; 8 bases agree with TRBD1. After removal of 2 bases from V and 13 bases from J, the junction contained 6 bases not matched to a gene. Germline-derived CDR1 and CDR2 are SGHTA and FQGTGA. This CDR3 region has 12 residues. CDR3 nucleotide sequence: TGTGCCAGCAGCTTACCGGGACAGGACCCCACCTTC. This gives the protein CASSLPGQDPTF.

This clonotype was found a few times. The chain employs TRBV12-3 or TRBV12-4 and TRBJ2-6; the D call may be TRBD1 or TRBD2 (5 bases each). V lost 10 bases and J lost 1, with 26 bases in between. There are 19 residues in the CDR3. CDR3 in amino acids: CAICLALWGAGSGANVLTF. CDR3 DNA sequence: TGTGCCATCTGTTTAGCGCTGTGGGGCGCGGGTTCTGGGGCCAACGTCCTGACTTTC.

This clonotype was counted many times. The CDR3 coding sequence is TGTGCCAGCAGCCAAAGGGGTGACGATGAAAAACTGTTTTTT. It encodes CASSQRGDDEKLFF. The chain joins TRBV3-1 to TRBJ1-4; D perhaps matches TRBD1 (5 bases). Looked up from germline, CDR1 is LGHDT and CDR2 is YNNKEL (reference sequence). The CDR3 contains 14 residues. Trimming stripped 2 bases from V and 6 bases from J, with 10 bases between.

This clonotype was seen repeatedly, ten times or more. This sequence joins TRBV12-3 or TRBV12-4 and TRBJ1-5; D is unresolved. Deletions cut 3 bases from V and 3 bases from J, with 6 bases between. The length of the CDR3 is 13 residues. CDR3: CASSLADNQPQHF. The DNA of the CDR3 is TGTGCCAGCAGTTTGGCAGACAATCAGCCCCAGCATTTT.

This clonotype came up many times. The V gene is TRBV12-3 or TRBV12-4, the J gene TRBJ1-4; D is possibly TRBD1 (5 bases). V was trimmed by 4 bases and J by 3 bases, leaving 6 bases between them. The CDR3 is made up of 13 amino acids. The CDR3 nucleotides read TGTGCCAGCAGTTCAGGGTCTAATGAAAAACTGTTTTTT. Protein: CASSSGSNEKLFF.

Ten or more counts support this clonotype. This sequence joins TRBV20-1 and TRBJ2-3; D unresolved. The germline gives CDR1 DFQATT, CDR2 SNEGSKA (reference sequence). The CDR3 runs 10 residues. This chain's CDR3 is CRPSTDTQYF. The CDR3 DNA reads as TGCAGACCGAGCACAGATACGCAGTATTTT.

In this sample, this clonotype turned up many times. V is TRBV7-2 and J is TRBJ2-4; 9 bases fit TRBD2. This CDR3 comprises 17 residues. Losses at the gene ends were 3 bases for V and 5 bases for J; bases not matched to a gene: 11. Germline V gene data show CDR1 as SGHTA and CDR2 as FQGNSA. The CDR3 region has the DNA TGTGCCAGCAGCTTTCTCCCCGCGGGAGGGGGCGAAAACATTCAGTACTTC. Translation gives CASSFLPAGGGENIQYF.

The chain is built from TRBV7-9 and TRBJ2-1, with 7 bases matching TRBD1. Germline CDR1 reads SEHNR; CDR2 reads FQNEAQ (reference sequence). V was pared by 4 bases and J by 2 bases, with 5 bases of the junction left unmatched. The CDR3 has 15 amino acids. The CDR3 is CASSSGTETYNEQFF. Here the CDR3 DNA reads TGTGCCAGCAGCTCCGGGACAGAGACCTACAATGAGCAGTTCTTC.

This clonotype was counted only a few times. J is TRBJ2-3 and V is TRBV6-4, with 10 bases aligning to TRBD2. There are 16 residues in the CDR3. CDR1 MRHNA and CDR2 SNTAGT come from the germline V gene. The V gene end was trimmed by 0 bases and the J gene end by 0 bases; junction bases not matched to a gene: 0. In DNA, the CDR3 is TGTGCCAGCAGTGACTCGACTAGCGGGAGCACAGATACGCAGTATTTT. It codes for CASSDSTSGSTDTQYF.

The sample holds many counts of this clonotype. The V gene is TRBV5-6, the J gene TRBJ2-5, with 10 bases that match TRBD2. The ends lost 2 bases at V and 4 bases at J; junction bases unmatched: 8. This CDR3 comprises 16 residues. The germline CDR1 and CDR2 sequences are SGHDT and YYEEEE. CDR3 amino acids: CASSFGSSGRGETQYF. CDR3 coding DNA: TGTGCCAGCAGCTTCGGATCTAGCGGGAGAGGAGAGACCCAGTACTTC.

This clonotype came up many times. This chain connects TRBV28 to TRBJ2-5; 8 bases line up with TRBD2. This CDR3 comprises 15 residues. J lost 1 base, V lost 7 bases, and 8 bases had no gene match. Germline values: CDR1 MDHEN, CDR2 SYDVKM. The chain's CDR3 is CASTLSGVRQETQYF. The CDR3 region has the DNA TGTGCCAGCACGCTTAGCGGGGTACGCCAAGAGACCCAGTACTTC.

This clonotype was picked up many times. The rearrangement joins TRBV5-1 to TRBJ2-1; 11 bases match TRBD2. The CDR3 is 15 residues long. V shed 5 bases, J shed 3 bases, and the junction held 4 bases outside the gene matches. Germline-derived CDR1 and CDR2 are SGHRS and YFSETQ. CDR3 nucleotide sequence: TGCGCCAGCAGTCAGGGACTAGCGGTCTACAATGAGCAGTTCTTC. This gives the protein CASSQGLAVYNEQFF.

Concerning this clonotype: This may be a read error, as it is one base from a much larger clone. The chain carries TRBV20-1 and TRBJ2-1; possibly TRBD1 or TRBD2 for D (5 bases each). This CDR3 has 17 amino acids. Per germline, CDR1 DFQATT and CDR2 SNEGSKA (reference sequence). In nucleotides, the CDR3 is TGCTGTGCTAGTGTACCCCGGGGCGGAAGCTCCTACAATGAGCAGTTCTTC. Residues: CCASVPRGGSSYNEQFF.

This clonotype has ten or more counts. In DNA, the CDR3 is TGCGCCAGCAGCCCCCGGTTGTCGGACCTTCTTAGCCAAGAGACCCAGTACTTC. It specifies CASSPRLSDLLSQETQYF. The chain recombines TRBV5-1 with TRBJ2-5; D is unresolved. Trimming pared 4 bases from V and 1 base from J, leaving 23 bases between. In germline, CDR1 is SGHRS, CDR2 YFSETQ. This CDR3 comprises 18 residues. The full variable domain, its missing parts supplied by reference TRBV5-1 and TRBJ2-5, is KAGVTQTPRYLIKTRGQQVTLSCSPISGHRSVSWYQQTPGQGLQFLFEYFSETQRNKGNFPGRFSGRQFSNSRSEMNVSTLELGDSALYLCASSPRLSDLLSQETQYFGPGTRLLVL.

The CDR3 protein is CSASFGAPTDTQYF. Here the CDR3 DNA reads TGCAGTGCTAGTTTCGGCGCCCCCACAGATACGCAGTATTTT. The chain employs TRBV20-1 and TRBJ2-3; D gene uncertain. V was cut by 3 bases and J by 2 bases, with 12 bases left in between. Germline V gene lookup returns CDR1 DFQATT and CDR2 SNEGSKA (reference sequence). This CDR3 has 14 amino acids.